This passage covers 26 T cell receptor beta chains from one sample sequenced in a study of blood T cells in healthy people across ages. With a J-beta primer mix and a sample-barcoded 5' primer, a second PCR ran about 6 to 11 cycles. TCRdb redid the calling of the 5' RACE reads with MiXCR, one entry per CDR3 protein. The table lists 1.5 million to 2 million distinct CDR3 sequences, 28% of them singletons. Sequenced material: blood. The source is a woman in her twenties or thirties in good health.

As to this clonotype: The junction departs from the called germline gene at one end, perhaps through a read error. The chain is built from TRBV20-1 and TRBJ1-5; D is uncertain. Germline assignment: CDR1 DFQATT and CDR2 SNEGSKA (reference sequence). The CDR3 totals 13 residues. CDR3 residues: CSARKVINQPQHF. The DNA of the CDR3 is TGCAGTGCTAGAAAGGTCATTAATCAACCCCAGCATTTT.

This clonotype has more than one count but fewer than ten. J is TRBJ1-2 and V is TRBV6-5; perhaps TRBD1 as D (6 bases). Trimming took off 6 bases at V and 4 bases at J, with 15 bases between the two ends. CDR1 is MNHEY, CDR2 SVGAGI, per germline. This CDR3 spans 14 amino acids. CDR3 in DNA: TGTGCCAGCAGCAGGGGCCCTCCGTTCTATGGCTACACCTTC. Translation: CASSRGPPFYGYTF.

A note on this clonotype: This may stem from a read error, because a much larger clone lies one nucleotide away. The rearrangement links TRBV6-6 to TRBJ2-6; the D gene is possibly TRBD1 (5 bases). This CDR3 region has 16 residues. Germline V gives CDR1 MNHNY, CDR2 SVGAGI (reference sequence). The CDR3 loop reads CASSYSSGAGTNVLTF. The CDR3 nucleotides read TGTGCCAGCAGTTACTCGAGTGGGGCTGGGACCAACGTCCTGACTTTC.

This clonotype was picked up a small number of times. This sequence joins TRBV4-3 and TRBJ2-1; D perhaps matches TRBD1 (6 bases). Trimming took 3 bases from V and 1 from J, leaving 10 bases between them. Germline CDR1 is LGHNA and CDR2 is YSLEER. The CDR3 has 15 amino acids. CDR3 protein: CASSQIGGSYNEQFF. The CDR3 DNA reads as TGCGCCAGCAGCCAGATAGGGGGATCCTACAATGAGCAGTTCTTC.

This chain joins TRBV15 and TRBJ2-5, with D possibly being TRBD2 (5 bases). The CDR3 has 14 amino acids. Between the trimmed V and J ends, which lost 5 bases and 11 bases, there was a span of 21 bases. From germline, CDR1 is LNHNV and CDR2 YYDKDF (reference sequence). Written as DNA, the CDR3 is TGTGCCACCAGCGCTCGACACCCCGGGAATACGCAGTACTTC. It specifies CATSARHPGNTQYF.

The chain recombines TRBV6-2 or TRBV6-3 with TRBJ1-4; weak D call: TRBD1 (6 bases). Germline V gene lookup returns CDR1 MNHEY and CDR2 SVGEGT. The CDR3 is 16 amino acids. V lost 7 bases and J lost 0, with 15 bases in between. The CDR3, as DNA: TGTGCCAGCAAGGACAGCGGCCGTTCAACTAATGAAAAACTGTTTTTT. It translates to CASKDSGRSTNEKLFF.

The chain carries TRBV12-5 and TRBJ1-2; D unclear. With 6 bases removed from V and 3 bases from J, the gap between germline ends came to 14 bases. The CDR3 runs to 14 residues. Germline V CDR1 and CDR2: LGHNT, FRNRAP. The CDR3 spells CASGLQPLYYGYTF. CDR3 DNA: TGTGCTAGTGGATTGCAACCCCTATACTATGGCTACACCTTC.

The chain links TRBV5-1 to TRBJ2-1, with a tentative D call TRBD1 (7 bases). The CDR3 is made up of 16 amino acids. V gave up 5 bases and J gave up 0 bases, with 15 bases separating them. The germline V gene has CDR1 SGHRS and CDR2 YFSETQ. The CDR3 DNA reads TGCGCCAGCAGTTTGTCGGGGGACAGCTCCTACAATGAGCAGTTCTTC. It codes for CASSLSGDSSYNEQFF.

A word on this clonotype: At one boundary the junction diverges from the germline segment, which might be a read error. This sequence joins TRBV29-1 and TRBJ2-3; D ambiguous. The CDR3 runs to 11 residues. CDR1 is SQVTM and CDR2 is ANQGSEA in the germline V gene. CDR3 DNA: TGCAGCGTTCCTCACGCAGATACGCGGTATTTT. Residues: CSVPHADTRYF.

The V and J genes are TRBV7-9 and TRBJ2-7, with D possibly TRBD1 on 5 matching bases. Germline lookup yields CDR1 SEHNR and CDR2 FQNEAQ (reference sequence). CDR3 length: 13 residues. Trimming left V 7 bases short and J 3 bases short, with 13 bases between. The CDR3: CASTNLQDYEQYF. The CDR3 nucleotides are TGTGCCAGCACCAACTTACAGGACTACGAGCAGTACTTC.

This clonotype was seen a few times. The junction departs from the called germline gene at one end, perhaps through a read error. This chain uses TRBV18 with TRBJ1-1, with D unresolved. The CDR3 length is 15 residues. The germline V gene has CDR1 KGHSH and CDR2 LQKENI. The CDR3 protein is CASSPPRTGNTKAFF. The CDR3 coding sequence is TGTGCCAGCTCACCACCTAGAACGGGGAACACTAAAGCTTTCTTT.

This clonotype was seen at least ten times. The chain combines TRBV4-3 with TRBJ2-7; 7 bases are a match to TRBD1. The length of the CDR3 is 14 residues. The V segment lost 5 bases and the J segment 0 bases; nucleotides outside the gene matches: 4. Germline V gene data show CDR1 as LGHNA and CDR2 as YSLEER. CDR3 sequence reads: CASSGDSTSYEQYF. CDR3 coding DNA: TGCGCCAGCAGCGGGGACAGTACCTCCTACGAGCAGTACTTC.

This clonotype occurred many times. Mismatch with germline at one junction end may stem from a read error. This sequence joins TRBV5-1 and TRBJ2-3; D gene uncertain. The CDR3 is made up of 13 amino acids. Germline V gene data show CDR1 as SGHRS and CDR2 as YFSETQ. The CDR3 loop reads CASSLFGTDTQYF. As DNA, the CDR3 is TGTGCCAGCAGTTTATTTGGCACAGATACGCAGTATTTT.

The genes are TRBV24-1 and TRBJ2-5, with D perhaps TRBD2 (6 bases). This CDR3 has 14 amino acids. CDR1 is KGHDR and CDR2 is SFDVKD in the germline V gene. V was pared by 3 bases and J by 4 bases, with 11 bases between. CDR3 in amino acids: CATSDGGAGETQYF. The CDR3 region has the DNA TGTGCCACCAGTGATGGGGGAGCGGGAGAGACCCAGTACTTC.

The rearrangement links TRBV6-5 to TRBJ2-3; 10 positions match TRBD1. CDR3 length equals 14 residues. The germline V gene has CDR1 MNHEY and CDR2 SVGAGI. V lost 7 bases to trimming and J lost 3 bases; unmatched junction nucleotides: 4. DNA for the CDR3: TGTGCCAGCAAGACAGGGGGCTATACAGATACGCAGTATTTT. As protein: CASKTGGYTDTQYF.

This clonotype has only a few counts. This CDR3 reads CSATRTGTSTDTQYF. DNA for the CDR3: TGCAGTGCAACCCGGACAGGGACTAGCACAGATACGCAGTATTTT. The rearrangement uses TRBV20-1 and TRBJ2-3, with 8 positions matching TRBD1. The CDR3 sequence is 15 residues long. CDR1 and CDR2 from the germline V gene are DFQATT and SNEGSKA (reference sequence). The V and J ends lost 6 bases and 0 bases, in that order; junction bases with no gene match: 8.

This clonotype came up a few times. The V and J genes are TRBV2 and TRBJ1-2; D unresolved. Trimming removed 2 bases from V and 0 bases from J, with 10 bases in between. In germline, CDR1 is SNHLY, CDR2 FYNNEI. The CDR3 loop spans 15 amino acids. CDR3 coding DNA: TGTGCCAGCAGTGAACTGCCAGAAACTAACTATGGCTACACCTTC. Residues: CASSELPETNYGYTF.

The gene calls are TRBV18 and TRBJ2-4, with D perhaps matching TRBD1 or TRBD2 (5 bases each). TRBJ2-5 explains the end of the DNA better; the J call may be wrong. Germline-derived CDR1 and CDR2 are KGHSH and LQKENI. CDR3 size: 15 residues. CDR3 in DNA: TGTGCCAGCTCACCCAATCAGGGTGAGGGAGAGACCCAGTACTTC. The encoded protein is CASSPNQGEGETQYF.

This clonotype was recorded many times. This chain links TRBV12-3 or TRBV12-4 with TRBJ2-7; D is possibly TRBD1 (5 bases). The CDR3 consists of 12 residues. Trimming removed 1 base from V and 6 bases from J, with 7 bases in between. The chain's CDR3 is CASSLGGLEQYF. CDR3 nucleotides: TGTGCCAGCAGTTTAGGGGGCCTCGAGCAGTACTTC.

This clonotype was counted between two and nine times. The chain couples TRBV5-1 to TRBJ1-2; tentative D call: TRBD1 (6 bases). The V gene lost 5 bases and the J gene lost 8 bases, with 19 bases spanning the gap. The CDR3 consists of 14 residues. From germline, CDR1 is SGHRS and CDR2 YFSETQ. In DNA form, the CDR3 reads TGCGCCAGCAGATACGAACAGGGTTCAGTCGGCTACACCTTC. Encoded protein: CASRYEQGSVGYTF.

This clonotype was recorded many times. The rearrangement links TRBV7-2 to TRBJ2-1; a weak D match, TRBD1 (5 bases). Trimming left V 5 bases short and J 2 bases short, with 19 bases between. Per the germline V gene, CDR1 is SGHTA and CDR2 is FQGNSA. The CDR3 consists of 17 residues. This chain's CDR3 is CASSPRSERGAYNEQFF. For the CDR3, the DNA is TGTGCCAGCAGCCCTCGGTCCGAAAGGGGCGCCTACAATGAGCAGTTCTTC.

With regard to this clonotype: An end of the junction differs from the germline gene, which may be a read error. V and J are TRBV12-3 or TRBV12-4 and TRBJ2-1; a weak D match, TRBD2 (6 bases). CDR3 length: 13 residues. DNA of the CDR3: TGTGCCAGCAGACTTCCGGGAGCAAATGGGCAGTTCTTC. This gives the protein CASRLPGANGQFF.

V is TRBV4-1 and J is TRBJ2-1; 13 bases are shared with TRBD2. V was pared by 5 bases and J by 1 base, with 5 bases of the junction left unmatched. Germline CDR1 and CDR2: MGHRA and YSYEKL. The CDR3 has 17 amino acids. In DNA, the CDR3 is TGCGCCAGCAGCAGAACACTAGCGGGGGGGTCCTACAATGAGCAGTTCTTC. This codes for CASSRTLAGGSYNEQFF.

This rearrangement joins TRBV20-1 to TRBJ1-5; a possible D gene is TRBD1 (5 bases). The CDR3 has 14 amino acids. V was clipped by 5 bases and J by 0 bases, with 11 bases between them. Germline V gene sequence: CDR1 DFQATT, CDR2 SNEGSKA (reference sequence). The CDR3 region has the DNA TGCAGTGCTGGGACGAGTTTTAGCAATCAGCCCCAGCATTTT. It translates to CSAGTSFSNQPQHF.

The chain links TRBV5-1 to TRBJ2-5, with no clear D. The CDR3 consists of 14 residues. The germline V gene encodes CDR1 SGHRS and CDR2 YFSETQ. V dropped 4 bases and J dropped 2 bases, with 12 bases sitting between them. The CDR3 coding sequence is TGCGCCAGCAGCACCGAGTGGGGTCAAGAGACCCAGTACTTC. It specifies CASSTEWGQETQYF.

The rearrangement joins TRBV7-8 to TRBJ1-2; no definite D call. The germline V gene has CDR1 SGHVS and CDR2 FQNEAQ. The CDR3 loop spans 13 amino acids. Trimming pared 5 bases from V and 5 bases from J, leaving 12 bases between. Here the CDR3 reads CASSQGWEYGYTF. The CDR3 region has the DNA TGTGCCAGCAGCCAAGGGTGGGAGTATGGCTACACCTTC.